This record looks at one T cell receptor beta chain sequence and its context. Its antigen is still unknown. This specimen comes from a study of OX40 agonist ivuxolimab in advanced cancers. General study results and limits: It was also the case that some nonresponders had low normalized T-cell clonal expansion.

Germline CDR1 reads SEHNR; CDR2 reads FQNEAQ (reference sequence). Trimming left V 3 bases short and J 2 bases short, with 3 bases between. The CDR3 consists of 12 residues. The repertoire was sequenced with immunoSEQ multiplex PCR; TCRdb's copy has only in-frame clones and lacks some. This sample has 70,000 to 95,000 clones; under 90% occur once, and the top ten carry around 1.1%. Autoimmune disease history or systemic immunosuppression barred patients. This sequence originates from an adult with an advanced solid tumor such as melanoma, head and neck, liver or kidney cancer. The genes are TRBV7-9 and TRBJ2-3; D uncertain. The sample was CD4+ or CD8+ T cells sorted from blood, taken in a trial of the OX40 agonist ivuxolimab. In DNA, the CDR3 is TGTGCCAGCAGCTTTTCCACAGATACGCAGTATTTT. Translation gives CASSFSTDTQYF.